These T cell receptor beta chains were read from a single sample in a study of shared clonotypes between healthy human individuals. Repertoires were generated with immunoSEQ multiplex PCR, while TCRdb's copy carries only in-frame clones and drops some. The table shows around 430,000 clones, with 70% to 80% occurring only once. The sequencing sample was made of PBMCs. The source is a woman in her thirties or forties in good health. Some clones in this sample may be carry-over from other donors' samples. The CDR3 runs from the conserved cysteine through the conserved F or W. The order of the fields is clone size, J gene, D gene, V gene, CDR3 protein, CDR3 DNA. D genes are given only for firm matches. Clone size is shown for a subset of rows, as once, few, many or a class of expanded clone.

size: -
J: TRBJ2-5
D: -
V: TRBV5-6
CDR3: CASSLGEAQYF
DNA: TGTGCCAGCAGCTTGGGGGAGGCCCAGTACTTC

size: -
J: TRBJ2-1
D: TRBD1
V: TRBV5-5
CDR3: CASSLGIDRGPYNEQFF
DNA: TGTGCCAGCAGCTTGGGGATTGACAGGGGGCCCTACAATGAGCAGTTCTTC

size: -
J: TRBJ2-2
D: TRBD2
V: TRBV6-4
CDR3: CASSAGGLAAPGELFF
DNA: TGTGCCAGCAGCGCCGGGGGACTAGCGGCCCCCGGGGAGCTGTTTTTT

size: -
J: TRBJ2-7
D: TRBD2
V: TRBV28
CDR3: CASMLRNGTSGSGGSYEQYF
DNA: TGTGCCAGCATGCTCAGAAATGGGACTAGCGGGAGCGGGGGGTCCTACGAGCAGTACTTC

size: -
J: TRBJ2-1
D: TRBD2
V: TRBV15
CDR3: CATSRMDSRESQQFF
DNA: TGTGCCACCAGCAGAATGGACTCGCGGGAGAGCCAGCAGTTCTTC

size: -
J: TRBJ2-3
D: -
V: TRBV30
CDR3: CAWRPYYSTDTQYF
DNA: TGTGCCTGGAGACCCTATTATTCCACAGATACGCAGTATTTT

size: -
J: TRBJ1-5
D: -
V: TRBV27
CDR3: CASSLQFNQPQHF
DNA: TGTGCCAGCAGTTTACAATTCAATCAGCCCCAGCATTTT

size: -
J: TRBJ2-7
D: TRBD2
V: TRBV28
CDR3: CASSPYRTSGRKYEQYF
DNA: TGTGCCAGCAGTCCCTACCGGACTAGCGGGAGGAAGTACGAGCAGTACTTC

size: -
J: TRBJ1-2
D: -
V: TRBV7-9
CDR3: CASSLTIDSGYGYTF
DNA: TGTGCCAGCAGCCTGACAATCGACTCGGGGTATGGCTACACCTTC

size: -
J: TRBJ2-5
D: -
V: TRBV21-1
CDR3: CASLGSRETQYF
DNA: TGTGCCAGCTTGGGGAGCAGGGAGACCCAGTACTTC

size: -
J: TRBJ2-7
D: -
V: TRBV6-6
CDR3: CASSYMRASYEQYF
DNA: TGTGCCAGCAGTTATATGCGGGCCTCCTACGAGCAGTACTTC

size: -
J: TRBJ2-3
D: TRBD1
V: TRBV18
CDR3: CASSGRQGSTDTQYF
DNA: TGTGCCAGCTCAGGCCGACAGGGTAGCACAGATACGCAGTATTTT

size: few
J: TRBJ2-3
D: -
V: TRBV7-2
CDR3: CASSQTPSSTDTQYF
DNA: TGTGCCAGCAGCCAGACCCCCTCTAGCACAGATACGCAGTATTTT

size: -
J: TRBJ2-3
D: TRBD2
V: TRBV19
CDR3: CASSNAKREGLDTQYF
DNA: TGTGCCAGTAGTAATGCCAAGCGGGAGGGCCTAGATACGCAGTATTTT

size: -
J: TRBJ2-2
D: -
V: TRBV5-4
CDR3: CASSLDRVTGELFF
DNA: TGTGCCAGCAGCTTGGATAGGGTCACCGGGGAGCTGTTTTTT

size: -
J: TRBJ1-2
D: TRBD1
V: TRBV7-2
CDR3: CASSRQGGANYGYTF
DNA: TGTGCCAGCAGCCGCCAGGGGGGCGCCAACTATGGCTACACCTTC